The clone carrying this T cell receptor (beta chain) occurred many times. Its antigen is currently unknown. The record originates from a study of T cells after yellow fever vaccination. 5'RACE template switching generated TCR cDNA, adding a universal primer site and UMIs. Using its own MiXCR run on the 5' RACE reads, TCRdb lists one record per CDR3 protein. The profile shows hundreds of thousands of distinct CDR3 sequences, around 3.6% of them singletons. Study-level findings and limits: Once the booster was given, most primary-vaccination clones reappeared, at approximately 97% for CD4 and around 90% for CD8. Weaker in magnitude, the secondary response showed a faster peak on day 5 versus 15.

There are 13 residues in the CDR3. The V gene's germline CDR1 is SEHNR and CDR2 FQNEAQ (reference sequence). With 3 bases removed from V and 6 bases from J, the gap between germline ends came to 11 bases. The receptor's source is a man younger than 35 who received the YFV17D yellow fever vaccine. This sample comprised PBMCs, obtained on the day of the yellow fever booster vaccination. V and J are TRBV7-9 and TRBJ1-1; D not resolved. The CDR3 sequence: CASSFPGTPEAFF. In DNA form, the CDR3 reads TGTGCCAGCAGCTTCCCCGGCACCCCTGAAGCTTTCTTT.